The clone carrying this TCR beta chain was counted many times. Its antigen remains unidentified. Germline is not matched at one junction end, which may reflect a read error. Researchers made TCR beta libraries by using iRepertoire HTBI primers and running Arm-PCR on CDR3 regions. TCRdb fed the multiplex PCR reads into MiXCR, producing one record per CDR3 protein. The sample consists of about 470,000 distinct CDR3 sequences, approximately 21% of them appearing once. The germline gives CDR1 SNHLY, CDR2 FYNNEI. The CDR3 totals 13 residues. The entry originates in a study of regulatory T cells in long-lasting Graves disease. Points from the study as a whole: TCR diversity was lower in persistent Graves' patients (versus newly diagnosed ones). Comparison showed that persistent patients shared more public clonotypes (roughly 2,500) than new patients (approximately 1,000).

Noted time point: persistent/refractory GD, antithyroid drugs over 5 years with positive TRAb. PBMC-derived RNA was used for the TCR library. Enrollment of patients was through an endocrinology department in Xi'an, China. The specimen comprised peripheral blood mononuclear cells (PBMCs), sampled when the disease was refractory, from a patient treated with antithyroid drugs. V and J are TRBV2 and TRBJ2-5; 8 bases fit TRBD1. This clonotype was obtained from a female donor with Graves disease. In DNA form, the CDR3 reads TGTGCCAGCAGTGCGGCAGGGGGCGCAACCCGGTACTTC. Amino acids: CASSAAGGATRYF. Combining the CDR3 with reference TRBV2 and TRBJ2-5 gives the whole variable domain EPEVTQTPSHQVTQMGQEVILRCVPISNHLYFYWYRQILGQKVEFLVSFYNNEISEKSEIFDDQFSVERPDGSNFTLKIRSTKLEDSAMYFCASSAAGGATRYFGPGTRLLVL.